Below, one T cell receptor beta chain is given with its context. Its antigen remains unidentified. The V gene's germline CDR1 is GTSNPN and CDR2 SVGIG (reference sequence). V was clipped by 1 base and J by 0 bases, with 16 bases between them. The CDR3 is 16 amino acids. A 5'RACE reaction primed in the constant segment made cDNA libraries of TCR alpha and TCR beta, and these carried sample barcodes and UMIs. One entry per CDR3 protein results from TCRdb running MiXCR on the 5' RACE reads. The sample lists approximately 560,000 distinct CDR3 sequences, approximately 15% occurring once. These data come from a study of T-cell memory formation after mild COVID-19. Overall study results and limits: Clones that shrank (day 15 to 85) were balanced CD4/CD8, whereas later expanders leaned CD4+.

The chain uses TRBV30 and TRBJ2-7, with D possibly called TRBD1 or TRBD2 (5 bases each). The sequence derives from an adult woman who had mild COVID-19 (a few samples of this study predate the infection). Cell type and time point are not known. Specimen: PBMCs or a T cell subset sorted from them (not recorded which). CDR3 nucleotide sequence: TGTGCCTGGAGTGCATCCGGGACGCTGAGCTCCTACGAGCAGTACTTC. Translated, it gives CAWSASGTLSSYEQYF.